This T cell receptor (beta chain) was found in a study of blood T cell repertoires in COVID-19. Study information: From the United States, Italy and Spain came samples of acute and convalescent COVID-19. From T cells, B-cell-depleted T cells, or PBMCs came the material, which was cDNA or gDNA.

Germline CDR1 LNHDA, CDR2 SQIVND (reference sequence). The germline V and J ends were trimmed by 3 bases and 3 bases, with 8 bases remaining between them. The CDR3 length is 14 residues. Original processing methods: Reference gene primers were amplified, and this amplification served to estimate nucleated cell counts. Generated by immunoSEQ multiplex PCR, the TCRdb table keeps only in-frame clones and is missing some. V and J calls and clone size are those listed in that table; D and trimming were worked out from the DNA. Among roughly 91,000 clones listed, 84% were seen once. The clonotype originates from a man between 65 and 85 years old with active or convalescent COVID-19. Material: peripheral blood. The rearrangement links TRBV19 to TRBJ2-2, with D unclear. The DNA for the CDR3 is TGTGCCAGTAGTATGATGGCTCACACCGGGGAGCTGTTTTTT. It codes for CASSMMAHTGELFF.